The rows below give T cell receptor beta chains drawn from one sample of a study of blood T cell repertoires in COVID-19. The table came from immunoSEQ multiplex PCR; TCRdb's copy has only in-frame clones and leaves some out. The table lists 470,000 or so clones, 70% to 90% of them singletons. The sample was PBMCs or T cells enriched from blood (not recorded which). These receptors all come from a woman aged 18-35 years with acute COVID-19. CDR3s include the opening cysteine and the closing phenylalanine or tryptophan. D genes are given only for firm matches. Clone size is given for some rows only: seen once, a few or many times, or a class if the clone is expanded.

J,size,D,V,DNA,CDR3
TRBJ1-1,NA,NA,TRBV30,TGTGCCTGGAGCCTATCGAACGGAGCTTTCTTT,CAWSLSNGAFF
TRBJ1-4,NA,NA,TRBV5-1,TGCGCCAGCAGCTTGGTACAGAATGAAAAACTGTTTTTT,CASSLVQNEKLFF
TRBJ2-1,few,TRBD1,TRBV10-1,TGCGCCAGCAGTCTGCAGGGGGCGAGTGAGCAGTTCTTC,CASSLQGASEQFF
TRBJ1-1,NA,NA,TRBV2,TGTGCCAGCAGGCGACAGCCGAACACTGAAGCTTTCTTT,CASRRQPNTEAFF
TRBJ1-1,NA,TRBD1,TRBV14,TGTGCCAGCAGACGGACAGGGGAAGGAAGCACTGAAGCTTTCTTT,CASRRTGEGSTEAFF
TRBJ2-7,NA,TRBD2,TRBV4-1,TGCGCCAGCAGCCAAGGGACTAGCATAACCTACGAGCAGTACTTC,CASSQGTSITYEQYF
TRBJ2-7,NA,NA,TRBV25-1,TGTGCCAGCACTACAGGCTACGAGCAGTACTTC,CASTTGYEQYF
TRBJ2-5,once,NA,TRBV5-5,TGTGCCAGCAGCTTGGCTACCAGGGTAGGAGAGACCCAGTACTTC,CASSLATRVGETQYF
TRBJ1-1,NA,NA,TRBV4-2,TGTGCCAGCAGCCAAGGGGGCGCCGCTGAAGCTTTCTTT,CASSQGGAAEAFF
TRBJ1-5,NA,NA,TRBV30,TGTGCCTGGAGGGATACAGGGACGTCGGGCCAGCCCCAGCATTTT,CAWRDTGTSGQPQHF
TRBJ1-5,few,NA,TRBV12-3/TRBV12-4,TGTGCCAGCAGTTTAGAGCTTCAGCCCCAGCATTTT,CASSLELQPQHF
TRBJ1-1,NA,NA,TRBV25-1,TGTGCCAGCAGTGTGTCGGGGATCAACACTGAAGCTTTCTTT,CASSVSGINTEAFF
TRBJ2-6,NA,NA,TRBV24-1,TGTGCCACCAGTGAGCCACAGGGCGCTGGGGCCAACGTCCTGACTTTC,CATSEPQGAGANVLTF
TRBJ2-7,once,TRBD1,TRBV10-3,TGTGCCATCAGTGGAGACAGGGGTTACGAGCAGTACTTC,CAISGDRGYEQYF
TRBJ1-3,NA,NA,TRBV7-9,TGTGCCAGCAGCTTAGAAGGCGGCGGAAACACCATATATTTT,CASSLEGGGNTIYF
TRBJ1-6,NA,NA,TRBV6-5,TGTGCCAGCGGGAGGGACATTGGGTCACCCCTCCACTTT,CASGRDIGSPLHF
TRBJ2-1,NA,NA,TRBV29-1,TGCAGCGTTGAGTCCGTCTACAATGAGCAGTTCTTC,CSVESVYNEQFF
TRBJ1-1,NA,TRBD1,TRBV5-4,TGTGCCAGCGGGCAGGACAGGGGGAGGGTCGCTGAAGCTTTCTTT,CASGQDRGRVAEAFF
TRBJ2-4,once,TRBD2,TRBV5-1,TGCGCCAGCAGCTTCGCTAGCGGGTCTTCTAAAAACATTCAGTACTTC,CASSFASGSSKNIQYF
TRBJ1-5,few,TRBD1,TRBV28,TGTGCCAGCAGTTTATCCGACAGGGGAACTTGGGGCGGTCAGCCCCAGCATTTT,CASSLSDRGTWGGQPQHF
TRBJ2-3,NA,TRBD2,TRBV6-4,TGTGCCAGCAGTGAAAGTAGCGGGGGGGCAGATACGCAGTATTTT,CASSESSGGADTQYF
TRBJ2-1,NA,NA,TRBV5-1,TGCGCCAGCAGCCCCATGGGACAAAGCTCCTACAATGAGCAGTTCTTC,CASSPMGQSSYNEQFF
TRBJ2-1,NA,TRBD1,TRBV5-1,TGCGCCAGCAGCGGGGGACAGGGGCTTGAGCAGTTCTTC,CASSGGQGLEQFF
TRBJ1-5,once,TRBD1,TRBV6-2/TRBV6-3,TGTGCCAGCAGCCAACTCCCGGACAGGGGGTATCATCAGCCCCAGCATTTT,CASSQLPDRGYHQPQHF
TRBJ1-3,NA,TRBD1,TRBV13,TGTGCCAGCAGCTCGGGACAGGGGGCTGGAAACACCATATATTTT,CASSSGQGAGNTIYF
TRBJ2-1,NA,TRBD2,TRBV24-1,TGTGCCACCAGTGATCCACTAGCGGGAGCATCCGAGCAGTTCTTC,CATSDPLAGASEQFF
TRBJ2-2,NA,NA,TRBV10-1,TGCGCCAGCAGTCGAGGGGGTACGAACACCGGGGAGCTGTTTTTT,CASSRGGTNTGELFF
TRBJ2-7,once,NA,TRBV9,TGTGCCAGCAGCGTAGACCCAGTGTTGGACGAGCAGTACTTC,CASSVDPVLDEQYF
TRBJ2-3,NA,NA,TRBV7-2,TGTGCCAGCAGCCCTACCTCAACGGATACGCAGTATTTT,CASSPTSTDTQYF
TRBJ2-3,NA,NA,TRBV11-2,TGTGCCAGCAGCTTAAATCCGGGGACTGGCGCTGATACGCAGTATTTT,CASSLNPGTGADTQYF